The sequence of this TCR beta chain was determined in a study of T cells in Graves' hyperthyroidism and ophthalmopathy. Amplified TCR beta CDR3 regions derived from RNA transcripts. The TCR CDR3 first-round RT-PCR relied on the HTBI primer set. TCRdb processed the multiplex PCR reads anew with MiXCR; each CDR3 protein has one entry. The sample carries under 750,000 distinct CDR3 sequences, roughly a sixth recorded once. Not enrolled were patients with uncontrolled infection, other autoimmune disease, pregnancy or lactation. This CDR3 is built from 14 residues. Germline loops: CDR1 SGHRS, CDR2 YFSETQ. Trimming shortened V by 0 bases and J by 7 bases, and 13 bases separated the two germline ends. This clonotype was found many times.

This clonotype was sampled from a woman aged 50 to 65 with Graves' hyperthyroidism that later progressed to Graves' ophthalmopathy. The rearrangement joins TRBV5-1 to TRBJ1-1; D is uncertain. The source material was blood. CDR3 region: CASSLVGGYGEAFF. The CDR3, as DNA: TGCGCCAGCAGCTTGGTGGGAGGGTACGGTGAAGCTTTCTTT.